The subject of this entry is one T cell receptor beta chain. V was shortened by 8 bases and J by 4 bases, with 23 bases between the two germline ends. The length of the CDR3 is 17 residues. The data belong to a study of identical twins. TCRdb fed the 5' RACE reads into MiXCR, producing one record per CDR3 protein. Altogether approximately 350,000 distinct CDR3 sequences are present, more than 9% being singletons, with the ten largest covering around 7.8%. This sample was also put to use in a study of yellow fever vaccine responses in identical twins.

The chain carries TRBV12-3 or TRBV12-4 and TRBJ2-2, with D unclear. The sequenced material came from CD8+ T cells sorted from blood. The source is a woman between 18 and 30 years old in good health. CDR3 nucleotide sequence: TGTGCCAGCGCCCACCCCGTAGCTCCGCGTACCACCGGGGAGCTGTTTTTT. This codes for CASAHPVAPRTTGELFF.